This TCR beta chain was identified during a study of identical twins. As to this clonotype: What it binds is unknown.

MiXCR, run by TCRdb on the 5' RACE reads, gives a single entry per CDR3 protein. The sample shows 400,000 to 650,000 distinct CDR3 sequences, 22% of them seen only once. Study results and caveats: Cross-sectional statistical analysis, not tracking of the same donors, underpinned the conclusions.

J lost 2 bases, V lost 5 bases, and 6 bases had no gene match. The CDR3 length is 15 residues. CDR1 and CDR2 from the germline V gene are MNHEY and SVGAGI. This sample was also put to use in a study of T cells expressing NK-cell markers.

The sequenced sample was CD4+ T cells sorted from blood. The sequence came from a woman aged 18-35 years in good health. This rearrangement joins TRBV6-5 to TRBJ2-3, with TRBD2 matching 8 bases. The CDR3 spells CASSNRGGPTDTQYF. The CDR3 DNA sequence: TGTGCCAGCAGTAACCGGGGGGGGCCCACAGATACGCAGTATTTT.